The 3 T cell receptor beta chains below all came from one sample that was sequenced in a study of identical twins. TCRdb re-called the 5' RACE reads with MiXCR, one entry per CDR3 protein. Among 1.5 million to 2 million distinct CDR3 sequences, about 32% were seen once, and the ten largest hold about 0.27%. Sequencing input: cord blood. All receptors come from a newborn girl in good health.

The chain uses TRBV10-3 and TRBJ2-7; 12 bases line up with TRBD2. The length of the CDR3 is 16 residues. Trimming took 10 bases from V and 2 from J; bases not matched to a gene: 12. Germline V CDR1 and CDR2: ENHRY, SYGVKD. The CDR3 spells CATAGTSGSLAYEQYF. The CDR3 bases are TGTGCCACAGCCGGGACTAGCGGGTCGCTGGCCTACGAGCAGTACTTC.

The chain recombines TRBV12-3 or TRBV12-4 with TRBJ1-6; D gene ambiguous. V was trimmed by 7 bases and J by 9 bases, leaving 16 bases between them. CDR3 length: 14 residues. The CDR3 nucleotides read TGTGCCAGCACCCTTGCGGAAGGAGGTTCACCCCTCCACTTT. Translation gives CASTLAEGGSPLHF.

The chain has TRBV25-1 and TRBJ1-4; D call uncertain. The CDR3 has 13 amino acids. The germline CDR1 and CDR2 sequences are MGHDK and SYGVNS. V was clipped by 3 bases and J by 8 bases, with 10 bases between them. For the CDR3, the DNA is TGTGCCAGCAGTGACCCCCCTTCCGAAAAACTGTTTTTT. It codes for CASSDPPSEKLFF.